These T cell receptor beta chains were read from a single sample in a study of human T cells and chemical hapten exposure. One entry per CDR3 protein results from TCRdb running MiXCR on the RACE reads. The table records 75,000 to 95,000 distinct CDR3 sequences, approximately 10% of them present only once. The sequences come from whole blood, collected in connection with sensitization to the hapten diphenylcyclopropenone (DPC). These receptors all come from a man aged 40-55 years with alopecia areata. Some clones in this sample may be carry-over from other donors' samples. The CDR3 runs from the conserved cysteine through the conserved F or W. The order of the fields is D gene, J gene, V gene, clone size, CDR3 DNA, CDR3 protein. D genes are given only for firm matches. Size values are once, few and many counts, or a class for expanded clones, and some rows have none.

. TRBJ1-4 TRBV11-3 many TGTGCCAGCAGATCAGGGGATGAAAAACTGTTTTTT CASRSGDEKLFF
. TRBJ2-1 TRBV7-2 . TGTGCCAGCGGCGAGACAGCCCTTTACAATGAGCAGTTCTTC CASGETALYNEQFF
. TRBJ1-1 TRBV7-9 many TGTGCCAGCAGCTTCAGGGAGAACACTGAAGCTTTCTTT CASSFRENTEAFF
TRBD1 TRBJ2-1 TRBV29-1 . TGCAGCCTAAGACAGGGGGCAAATGAGCAGTTCTTC CSLRQGANEQFF
. TRBJ2-1 TRBV27 few TGTGCCAGCAGTTTACAGGGTGGGCCTACCAATGAGCAGTTCTTC CASSLQGGPTNEQFF
. TRBJ1-1 TRBV13 . TGTGCCAGCAGCACGTCGGAGGACCCCAGGCCAGCTTTCTTT CASSTSEDPRPAFF
. TRBJ1-5 TRBV14 . TGTGCCAGCAGCCAAGTGAGGCCCCAGCATTTT CASSQVRPQHF
TRBD2 TRBJ2-1 TRBV18 . TGTGCCAGCTCACCGCCCGGGACTAGATACAATGAGCAGTTCTTC CASSPPGTRYNEQFF
TRBD2 TRBJ2-1 TRBV11-1 many TGTGCCAGCACCCAAAGAAGGGTGGTAGCGGGGTACAATGAGCAGTTCTTC CASTQRRVVAGYNEQFF
. TRBJ1-5 TRBV6-5 many TGTGCCAGCAGCCCGGACTGGGCTAGCAATCAGCCCCAGCATTTT CASSPDWASNQPQHF
. TRBJ2-3 TRBV29-1 few TGCAGCGTTGTTGGCGGGACGAATGGGCAGTATTTT CSVVGGTNGQYF
. TRBJ1-1 TRBV7-8 . TGTGCCAGCAGCTTAGTTGATTGGTTGAACACTGAAGCTTTCTTT CASSLVDWLNTEAFF
. TRBJ2-1 TRBV11-2 many TGTGCCAGCAGCTTAGGGGCTGGGCAGGGTTCCTACAATGAGCAGTTCTTC CASSLGAGQGSYNEQFF
. TRBJ2-7 TRBV20-1 . TGCAGTGCTAGAACAGACCCGGTATCATTC CSARTDPVSF
TRBD1 TRBJ1-1 TRBV7-9 few TGTGCCAGCAGCTTGGGACAGGGGACGACTGAAGCTTTCTTT CASSLGQGTTEAFF
. TRBJ2-6 TRBV27 few TGTGCCAGCAGTCCACAGGTTATCTCTGGGGCCAACGTCCTGACTTTC CASSPQVISGANVLTF
TRBD1 TRBJ1-1 TRBV20-1 . TGCAGTGCTTCCAGGGGGCAAGCGGACACTGAAGCTTTCTTT CSASRGQADTEAFF
TRBD1 TRBJ1-5 TRBV7-2 many TGTGCCAGCAGCTTAGGGGGACAGGGGACTCAGCCCCAGCATTTT CASSLGGQGTQPQHF
TRBD2 TRBJ2-3 TRBV29-1 . TGCAGCGTTGATACTAGCGGGACGGGAATAGATACGCAGTATTTT CSVDTSGTGIDTQYF
. TRBJ1-6 TRBV29-1 . TGCAGCGGGCTTAGGGGACAAAGCCTCCACTTT CSGLRGQSLHF
. TRBJ2-3 TRBV7-2 few TGTGCCAGCAGCCGTACGGGGAGCGATAGTACAGATACGCAGTATTTT CASSRTGSDSTDTQYF
. TRBJ1-4 TRBV9 few TGTGCCAGCAGCGCAACAGCCTCAACTAATGAAAAACTGTTTTTT CASSATASTNEKLFF
. TRBJ2-3 TRBV11-3 once TGTGCCAGCAGCTTATCAGCGATACGCACAGATACGCAGTATTTT CASSLSAIRTDTQYF
TRBD2 TRBJ2-3 TRBV14 . TGTGCCAGCAGCATTGACAGGTCCGGGACTAGCGGGTTCACAGATACGCAGTATTTT CASSIDRSGTSGFTDTQYF
. TRBJ1-2 TRBV12-3/TRBV12-4 . TGTGCCAGCAGATTGGGGGGCAGCTATGGCTACACCTTC CASRLGGSYGYTF
TRBD2 TRBJ2-1 TRBV9 few TGTGCCAGCAGCGTAGAGCTTAGCGGGAGAGGTGAGCAGTTCTTC CASSVELSGRGEQFF
. TRBJ2-7 TRBV27 few TGTGCCAGCAGTCCTGTTGGGATTCCTACGAAGCAGTACTTC CASSPVGIPTKQYF
. TRBJ2-1 TRBV20-1 few TGCAGTGCCCGCGGGACTTCCCCGCGGTACAATGAGCAGTTCTTC CSARGTSPRYNEQFF
TRBD1 TRBJ1-1 TRBV6-5 many TGTGCCAGCAGTCCGGGGACAGGGGGCACTGAAGCTTTCTTT CASSPGTGGTEAFF